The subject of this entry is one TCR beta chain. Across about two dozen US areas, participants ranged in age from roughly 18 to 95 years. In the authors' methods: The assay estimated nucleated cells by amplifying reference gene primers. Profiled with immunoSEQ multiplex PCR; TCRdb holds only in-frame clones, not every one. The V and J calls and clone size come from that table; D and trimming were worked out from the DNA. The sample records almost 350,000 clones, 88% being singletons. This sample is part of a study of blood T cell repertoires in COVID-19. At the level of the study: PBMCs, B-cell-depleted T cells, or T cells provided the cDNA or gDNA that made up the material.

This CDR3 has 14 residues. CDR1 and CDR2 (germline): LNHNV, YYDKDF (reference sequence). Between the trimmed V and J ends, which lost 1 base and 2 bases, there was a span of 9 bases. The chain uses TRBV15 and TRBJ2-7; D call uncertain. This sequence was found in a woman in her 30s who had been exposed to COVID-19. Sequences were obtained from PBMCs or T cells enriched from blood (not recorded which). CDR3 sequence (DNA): TGTGCCACCAGCAGAGTATTAGGAGCCTACGAGCAGTACTTC. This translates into CATSRVLGAYEQYF.